One sample yielded the 31 T cell receptor beta chains listed below, sequenced in a study of blood T cell repertoires in COVID-19. Sequencing used immunoSEQ multiplex PCR; TCRdb keeps in-frame clones, though not all of them. The profile shows 210,000 or so clones, nearly 90% of them singletons. Source material: peripheral blood. The receptor source for this set is a man in his fifties with acute or convalescent COVID-19.

The chain joins TRBV21-1 to TRBJ1-5; TRBD1, the table's D call, was not compared with the DNA. TRBV21-1 is a documented pseudogene. This CDR3 has 18 amino acids. CDR3 region: CASSKGDRGQAGNQPQHF. As DNA, the CDR3 is TGTGCCAGCAGCAAAGGGGACAGGGGGCAAGCGGGCAATCAGCCCCAGCATTTT.

The chain uses TRBV7-3 and TRBJ2-2, with D perhaps matching TRBD2 (6 bases). Trimming stripped 2 bases from V and 6 bases from J, with 10 bases between. The CDR3 is 14 amino acids. Germline V gives CDR1 SGHTA, CDR2 FQGTGA. CDR3 in amino acids: CASSLGGVAGELFF. The CDR3 coding sequence is TGTGCCAGCAGCTTAGGCGGGGTTGCCGGGGAGCTGTTTTTT. Complete variable domain (other parts from reference TRBV7-3 and TRBJ2-2): GAGVSQTPSNKVTEKGKYVELRCDPISGHTALYWYRQSLGQGPEFLIYFQGTGAADDSGLPNDRFFAVRPEGSVSTLKIQRTERGDSAVYLCASSLGGVAGELFFGEGSRLTVL.

This rearrangement joins TRBV19 to TRBJ2-3; 7 bases are shared with TRBD1. The CDR3 runs 16 residues. Germline V CDR1 and CDR2: LNHDA, SQIVND (reference sequence). Germline trimming cut 6 bases from V and 0 bases from J; bases unmatched to any gene: 9. CDR3 loop: CASSRTGRSSTDTQYF. As DNA, the CDR3 is TGTGCCAGTAGCAGGACAGGTCGCTCTAGCACAGATACGCAGTATTTT.

The chain has TRBV6-5 and TRBJ1-2, with D maybe TRBD1 (6 bases). The CDR3 loop spans 14 amino acids. Trimming removed 6 bases at V and 1 base at J, with 12 bases between. Germline CDR1 is MNHEY and CDR2 is SVGAGI. CDR3 coding DNA: TGTGCCAGCAGGGACAGAGGAGGTAACTATGGCTACACCTTC. Protein sequence: CASRDRGGNYGYTF.

Regarding this clone: This same CDR3 is encoded by further DNA sequences in the sample. The chain carries TRBV28 and TRBJ1-1, with TRBD1 matching over 7 bases. In germline, CDR1 is MDHEN, CDR2 SYDVKM. Trimming took 3 bases from V and 5 from J; bases not matched to a gene: 3. The CDR3 contains 13 residues. CDR3: CASSFAGGTEAFF. For the CDR3, the DNA is TGTGCCAGCAGTTTTGCAGGGGGTACTGAAGCTTTCTTT.

This rearrangement joins TRBV7-8 to TRBJ2-1; TRBD2 agrees at 12 bases. The CDR3 length is 15 residues. The trim removed 3 bases at V and 4 bases at J, leaving 1 base unmatched. The germline V gene encodes CDR1 SGHVS and CDR2 FQNEAQ. DNA for the CDR3: TGTGCCAGCAGCTTGACTAGCGGGGGTTACAATGAGCAGTTCTTC. The encoded protein is CASSLTSGGYNEQFF.

V usage is TRBV5-6 and J usage is TRBJ1-1; possibly TRBD1 for D (6 bases). This CDR3 is built from 15 residues. Per germline, CDR1 SGHDT and CDR2 YYEEEE. Trimming stripped 2 bases from V and 6 bases from J, with 17 bases between. The CDR3 reads CASSFGRPAGAEAFF. DNA for the CDR3: TGTGCCAGCAGCTTTGGCAGACCCGCAGGGGCTGAAGCTTTCTTT.

The chain joins TRBV29-1 to TRBJ2-4; TRBD1 might be the D (6 bases). V was pared by 6 bases and J by 3 bases, with 12 bases between. The germline V gene has CDR1 SQVTM and CDR2 ANQGSEA. This CDR3 comprises 13 residues. The CDR3 DNA is TGCAGCGTCCAGGGGCTCTACAAAAACATTCAGTACTTC. Translating gives CSVQGLYKNIQYF.

The V and J genes are TRBV27 and TRBJ1-1; D call uncertain. The germline CDR1 and CDR2 sequences are MNHEY and SMNVEV (reference sequence). This CDR3 is built from 12 residues. V was cut by 5 bases and J by 1 base, with 5 bases left in between. The CDR3 sequence: CASSPGNTEAFF. In DNA, the CDR3 is TGTGCCAGCAGTCCGGGGAACACTGAAGCTTTCTTT.

The DNA for the CDR3 is TGTGCCAGCAGCCAAGGAGCCGGGTATGGCAATCAGCCCCAGCATTTT. It is translated as CASSQGAGYGNQPQHF. V gene TRBV4-2 combines with J gene TRBJ1-5, with D hard to call. V lost 1 base and J 2 bases, leaving 12 bases between the germline ends. The length of the CDR3 is 16 residues. Germline CDR1 is LGHNA and CDR2 is YNFKEQ.

The chain joins TRBV27 to TRBJ2-2; the D gene is possibly TRBD2 (6 bases). The CDR3 is 12 residues long. Per the germline V gene, CDR1 is MNHEY and CDR2 is SMNVEV (reference sequence). V lost 5 bases, J lost 9 bases, and 10 bases lay in between. Here the CDR3 reads CASSPRGRELFF. The DNA of the CDR3 is TGTGCCAGCAGTCCGCGCGGGAGGGAGCTGTTTTTT.

The CDR3 DNA follows: TGTGCCAGCAGTGAGGGGCTGCGCCAGCCCCAGCATTTT. It is translated as CASSEGLRQPQHF. The V gene is TRBV6-1, the J gene TRBJ1-5; TRBD1 might be the D (5 bases). The CDR3 spans 13 residues. From germline, CDR1 is MNHNS and CDR2 SASEGT. Trimming stripped 3 bases from V and 7 bases from J, with 10 bases between.

CDR3 residues: CAISEDIDNEQFF. Written as DNA, the CDR3 is TGTGCCATCAGTGAGGATATAGACAATGAGCAGTTCTTC. This chain joins TRBV10-3 and TRBJ2-1; D uncertain. Germline CDR1 is ENHRY and CDR2 is SYGVKD. Trimming removed 2 bases from V and 5 bases from J, with 7 bases in between. CDR3 length equals 13 residues.

This chain joins TRBV28 and TRBJ2-2, with D maybe TRBD1 (6 bases). The CDR3 totals 15 residues. The ends were cut back, 3 bases at V and 1 base at J, with 9 bases in the middle. Germline V gives CDR1 MDHEN, CDR2 SYDVKM. The DNA of the CDR3 is TGTGCCAGCAGTTTGCAGGGGCTGAACACCGGGGAGCTGTTTTTT. This translates into CASSLQGLNTGELFF.

The chain links TRBV18 to TRBJ1-5, with 8 bases fitting TRBD1. Germline trimming cut 2 bases from V and 6 bases from J; bases unmatched to any gene: 6. CDR1 is KGHSH and CDR2 is LQKENI in the germline V gene. The CDR3 sequence is 15 residues long. The CDR3 bases are TGTGCCAGCTCACCAGGACAGGGTTCGCTTCAGCCCCAGCATTTT. Its translation: CASSPGQGSLQPQHF.

The V gene is TRBV15, the J gene TRBJ2-1, with TRBD1 identical over 7 bases. Trimming at V came to 3 bases and at J to 6 bases, leaving 14 bases not matched to a gene. CDR1 and CDR2 from the germline V gene are LNHNV and YYDKDF (reference sequence). This CDR3 has 17 amino acids. The CDR3 sequence: CATSRARGLTSSNEQFF. As DNA, the CDR3 is TGTGCCACCAGCAGGGCGAGGGGGCTTACCTCTAGCAATGAGCAGTTCTTC.

The chain carries TRBV5-6 and TRBJ1-2, with D tentatively TRBD1 (5 bases). V dropped 3 bases and J dropped 4 bases, with 10 bases sitting between them. Germline V gene lookup returns CDR1 SGHDT and CDR2 YYEEEE. The CDR3 sequence is 13 residues long. For the CDR3, the DNA is TGTGCCAGCAGCTCCAGGGTGGGCTATGGCTACACCTTC. Its translation is CASSSRVGYGYTF. The variable domain in full, with the rest retrieved from reference TRBV5-6 and TRBJ1-2, is DAGVTQSPTHLIKTRGQQVTLRCSPKSGHDTVSWYQQALGQGPQFIFQYYEEEERQRGNFPDRFSGHQFPNYSSELNVNALLLGDSALYLCASSSRVGYGYTFGSGTRLTVV.

V usage is TRBV19 and J usage is TRBJ2-2; 11 nucleotides align to TRBD2. V was pared by 5 bases and J by 3 bases, with 11 bases of the junction left unmatched. There are 18 residues in the CDR3. CDR1 is LNHDA and CDR2 is SQIVND in the germline V gene (reference sequence). The CDR3 protein is CASSLGLAGFSYTGELFF. DNA for the CDR3: TGTGCCAGTAGTCTCGGACTAGCGGGCTTTTCGTACACCGGGGAGCTGTTTTTT. Full variable domain (missing parts from reference TRBV19 and TRBJ2-2): DGGITQSPKYLFRKEGQNVTLSCEQNLNHDAMYWYRQDPGQGLRLIYYSQIVNDFQKGDIAEGYSVSREKKESFPLTVTSAQKNPTAFYLCASSLGLAGFSYTGELFFGEGSRLTVL.

This clone was counted a few times. The J gene is TRBJ1-1, the V gene TRBV6-5, with 7 bases aligning to TRBD1. This CDR3 has 12 amino acids. CDR1 is MNHEY and CDR2 is SVGAGI in the germline V gene. Trimming removed 5 bases from V and 8 bases from J; junction bases left unmatched: 5. The CDR3: CASSTGQVEAFF. The CDR3 DNA is TGTGCCAGCAGTACCGGACAGGTAGAAGCTTTCTTT.

The chain is built from TRBV6-7 and TRBJ1-5; 7 positions agree with TRBD1. TRBV6-7 is an ORF, and what it does is uncertain. CDR3 length equals 18 residues. The trim removed 10 bases at V and 0 bases at J, leaving 18 bases unmatched. The CDR3 nucleotides are TGTGCCACTACAACAGACAGGGCCCTCCCTTATAGCAATCAGCCCCAGCATTTT. Protein product: CATTTDRALPYSNQPQHF.

The chain has TRBV28 and TRBJ1-5; D is possibly TRBD1 (5 bases). The CDR3 is 14 amino acids. Germline values: CDR1 MDHEN, CDR2 SYDVKM. The ends were cut back, 5 bases at V and 4 bases at J, with 12 bases in the middle. In DNA, the CDR3 is TGTGCCAGCAGTACGACAGCCCTGAATCAGCCCCAGCATTTT. Translation: CASSTTALNQPQHF.

The rearrangement links TRBV7-9 to TRBJ1-4; D gene ambiguous. Trimming cost V 8 bases and J 8 bases, with 12 bases left between them. Germline lookup yields CDR1 SEHNR and CDR2 FQNEAQ (reference sequence). CDR3 length: 12 residues. The CDR3 nucleotides are TGTGCCAGCGCGGCAGTGGTGGAAAAACTGTTTTTT. It encodes CASAAVVEKLFF.

V usage is TRBV27 and J usage is TRBJ1-1; 9 nucleotides match TRBD1. Germline V gene lookup returns CDR1 MNHEY and CDR2 SMNVEV (reference sequence). With 5 bases clipped from V and 1 base from J, the junction kept 5 bases outside the gene matches. The CDR3 is 15 amino acids. The CDR3 DNA reads TGTGCCAGCAGTACCCAGGACAGGGGGAACACTGAAGCTTTCTTT. This codes for CASSTQDRGNTEAFF.

This sequence joins TRBV7-3 and TRBJ2-2; TRBD2 aligns across 8 bases. The CDR3 is 15 residues long. Per the germline V gene, CDR1 is SGHTA and CDR2 is FQGTGA. After removal of 3 bases from V and 4 bases from J, the junction contained 4 bases not matched to a gene. The CDR3 reads CASSFFAGGTGELFF. The CDR3 nucleotides read TGTGCCAGCAGCTTTTTTGCGGGAGGCACCGGGGAGCTGTTTTTT.

This rearrangement joins TRBV28 to TRBJ1-5; D is undetermined. Germline CDR1 reads MDHEN; CDR2 reads SYDVKM. Trimming took 3 bases from V and 4 from J, leaving 16 bases between them. The CDR3 runs to 16 residues. The CDR3 reads CASSLFGDLWNQPQHF. For the CDR3, the DNA is TGTGCCAGCAGTTTGTTCGGGGATCTTTGGAATCAGCCCCAGCATTTT.

The chain links TRBV15 to TRBJ2-1, with D possibly matching TRBD2 (5 bases). The CDR3 runs 15 residues. Germline values: CDR1 LNHNV, CDR2 YYDKDF (reference sequence). V was cut by 2 bases and J by 0 bases, with 8 bases left in between. CDR3 sequence reads: CATSRRTHSYNEQFF. The CDR3 nucleotides are TGTGCCACCAGCAGACGGACTCACTCCTACAATGAGCAGTTCTTC.

The chain couples TRBV29-1 to TRBJ1-1, with 8 bases identical to TRBD1. The germline CDR1 and CDR2 sequences are SQVTM and ANQGSEA. The CDR3 has 12 residues. The V segment lost 6 bases and the J segment 4 bases; nucleotides outside the gene matches: 4. Here the CDR3 reads CSVSTGGTEAFF. The CDR3 bases are TGCAGCGTGTCCACAGGGGGCACTGAAGCTTTCTTT.

The chain carries TRBV27 and TRBJ2-7; 11 nucleotides align to TRBD1. Germline V gene sequence: CDR1 MNHEY, CDR2 SMNVEV (reference sequence). The CDR3 runs 12 residues. The V segment lost 8 bases and the J segment 3 bases; nucleotides outside the gene matches: 0. This CDR3 is CASGTGGYEQYV. The CDR3 DNA reads TGTGCCAGCGGGACAGGGGGCTACGAGCAGTACGTC.

The genes are TRBV6-6 and TRBJ1-3, with 7 bases that match TRBD1. The CDR3 runs 16 residues. The germline V gene has CDR1 MNHNY and CDR2 SVGAGI (reference sequence). After removal of 6 bases from V and 3 bases from J, the junction contained 11 bases not matched to a gene. This CDR3 reads CASSPVITGVGNTIYF. The CDR3 bases are TGTGCCAGCAGCCCGGTAATAACAGGGGTTGGAAACACCATATATTTT.

This sequence joins TRBV10-3 and TRBJ1-2; D is unresolved. CDR3 length equals 13 residues. V lost 0 bases and J 8 bases, leaving 10 bases between the germline ends. The germline gives CDR1 ENHRY, CDR2 SYGVKD. The CDR3 sequence is CAISESAAGGYTF. CDR3 coding DNA: TGTGCCATCAGTGAGTCGGCAGCGGGGGGCTACACCTTC.

The chain is built from TRBV9 and TRBJ2-1; 8 bases map to TRBD2. CDR1 SGDLS and CDR2 YYNGEE come from the germline V gene. Unmatched junction bases numbered 12, after V lost 4 bases and J lost 6 bases. This CDR3 comprises 16 residues. CDR3 in amino acids: CASSPGGTRGTNEQFF. The CDR3 DNA reads as TGTGCCAGCAGCCCTGGGGGGACTAGGGGTACCAATGAGCAGTTCTTC.